The TCR beta chain under discussion was sequenced for a study of blood T cell repertoires in COVID-19. Study in general: Samples of COVID-19 (acute and convalescent) were obtained from the United States, Italy and Spain. Sources were T cells, B-cell-depleted T cells, or PBMCs; the material itself was cDNA or gDNA.

Original processing methods: Amplification of reference gene primers was used by the study to estimate nucleated cell counts. The repertoire was sequenced with immunoSEQ multiplex PCR; TCRdb's copy has only in-frame clones and lacks some. V and J calls and clone size are copied from that table; D and trimming were computed from the DNA. The sample holds about 150,000 clones, 65% to 85% seen once. CDR3 length equals 17 residues. CDR1 is LNHDA and CDR2 is SQIVND in the germline V gene (reference sequence). V gave up 0 bases and J gave up 0 bases, with 9 bases separating them. During the 2 weeks before they entered the study, exposed participants had met someone with a PCR-confirmed or clinician-diagnosed COVID-19 case.

This receptor was identified in a woman aged 45-65 years who had been exposed to COVID-19. Specimen: PBMCs or T cells enriched from blood (not recorded which). This rearrangement joins TRBV19 to TRBJ1-6; D ambiguous. The DNA for the CDR3 is TGTGCCAGTAGTATAGATAGCGCAAGCTCCTATAATTCACCCCTCCACTTT. Its translation is CASSIDSASSYNSPLHF. Filled out from reference TRBV19 and TRBJ1-6, the complete variable domain reads DGGITQSPKYLFRKEGQNVTLSCEQNLNHDAMYWYRQDPGQGLRLIYYSQIVNDFQKGDIAEGYSVSREKKESFPLTVTSAQKNPTAFYLCASSIDSASSYNSPLHFGNGTRLTVT.